These 25 T cell receptor beta chains share one sample of origin, sequenced in a study of OX40 agonist ivuxolimab in advanced cancers. Libraries were made using the immunoSEQ multiplex PCR assay. In its TCRdb copy, this immuneACCESS table keeps in-frame sequences only and misses some clones. Where compared with another copy, unresolved V genes explain less than half of these, and the others have no known cause. Here the sample has roughly 68,000 clones; roughly nine tenths occur a single time. Roughly 4% of the sample goes to the ten largest clones. Sequenced material: CD4+ or CD8+ T cells sorted from blood, taken in a trial of the OX40 agonist ivuxolimab. The receptors stem from an adult with an advanced solid tumor such as melanoma, head and neck, liver or kidney cancer.

This clone showed up just a few times. V usage is TRBV11-1 and J usage is TRBJ2-1; 9 bases are shared with TRBD1. The CDR3 totals 17 residues. CDR1 is SGHAT and CDR2 is FQDESV in the germline V gene (reference sequence). V was pared by 4 bases and J by 1 base, with 8 bases of the junction left unmatched. The CDR3 spells CASSSSRDRVSYNEQFF. The CDR3 DNA sequence: TGTGCCAGCAGCTCTAGCAGGGACAGGGTGTCCTACAATGAGCAGTTCTTC.

This clone was observed a handful of times. The rearrangement uses TRBV5-6 and TRBJ1-5; D is unresolved. Trimming took 0 bases from V and 2 from J, leaving 9 bases between them. Germline CDR1 and CDR2: SGHDT and YYEEEE. This CDR3 has 15 amino acids. The CDR3 is CASSLGTLGNQPQHF. Written as DNA, the CDR3 is TGTGCCAGCAGCTTGGGGACCTTGGGCAATCAGCCCCAGCATTTT.

The chain combines TRBV11-3 with TRBJ2-1; unclear D gene. Germline lookup yields CDR1 SGHNT and CDR2 YENEEA. The germline V and J ends were trimmed by 6 bases and 9 bases, with 9 bases remaining between them. CDR3 length equals 11 residues. The CDR3 loop is CASSPRFEQFF. The CDR3 DNA sequence: TGTGCCAGCAGTCCCAGATTTGAGCAGTTCTTC.

The rearrangement links TRBV29-1 to TRBJ1-1, with a possible D match to TRBD1 (5 bases). There are 15 residues in the CDR3. Trimming left V 5 bases short and J 0 bases short, with 16 bases between. Looked up from germline, CDR1 is SQVTM and CDR2 is ANQGSEA. The CDR3 sequence: CSVSAGWGMNTEAFF. CDR3 sequence (DNA): TGCAGCGTTTCCGCAGGGTGGGGCATGAACACTGAAGCTTTCTTT.

The rearrangement joins TRBV6-5 to TRBJ1-2; D might be TRBD1 (5 bases). Germline V CDR1 and CDR2: MNHEY, SVGAGI. V shed 0 bases and J shed 7 bases, with 12 bases lying between them. The CDR3 loop spans 14 amino acids. The CDR3 DNA sequence: TGTGCCAGCAGTTACTCTAACGGGGGAGGTGGCTACACCTTC. It specifies CASSYSNGGGGYTF.

This clone was seen a single time. DNA for the CDR3: TGTGCCAGCAGCGTCGGTACTAGCGGCCCCTACGAGCAGTACTTC. Protein sequence: CASSVGTSGPYEQYF. The chain uses TRBV4-2 and TRBJ2-7; 8 nucleotides align to TRBD2. V lost 5 bases to trimming and J lost 2 bases; unmatched junction nucleotides: 8. CDR1 LGHNA and CDR2 YNFKEQ come from the germline V gene. The CDR3 extends over 15 amino acids.

The rearrangement uses TRBV5-1 and TRBJ1-1, with 7 bases identical to TRBD1. This CDR3 comprises 14 residues. CDR1 and CDR2 from the germline V gene are SGHRS and YFSETQ. The trim removed 3 bases at V and 0 bases at J, leaving 2 bases unmatched. The CDR3 region has the DNA TGCGCCAGCAGCTCGACAGGGATGAACACTGAAGCTTTCTTT. Translated: CASSSTGMNTEAFF.

The rearrangement joins TRBV5-1 to TRBJ2-3; D is unresolved. The CDR3 is 14 residues long. V was pared by 0 bases and J by 4 bases, with 9 bases between. Germline V gene sequence: CDR1 SGHRS, CDR2 YFSETQ. The CDR3 coding sequence is TGCGCCAGCAGCTTGGCCTTGGGGTCAGATACGCAGTATTTT. This gives the protein CASSLALGSDTQYF.

The chain uses TRBV28 and TRBJ1-3; D is unresolved. The germline CDR1 and CDR2 sequences are MDHEN and SYDVKM. The CDR3 consists of 16 residues. The V and J ends lost 4 bases and 0 bases respectively, with 13 bases between them. CDR3 DNA: TGTGCCAGCAGTTCACCAGAGTTCAACTCTGGAAACACCATATATTTT. Amino acids: CASSSPEFNSGNTIYF. Full variable domain (missing parts from reference TRBV28 and TRBJ1-3): DVKVTQSSRYLVKRTGEKVFLECVQDMDHENMFWYRQDPGLGLRLIYFSYDVKMKEKGDIPEGYSVSREKKERFSLILESASTNQTSMYLCASSSPEFNSGNTIYFGEGSWLTVV.

The V and J genes are TRBV5-1 and TRBJ2-1; 7 positions match TRBD2. Per germline, CDR1 SGHRS and CDR2 YFSETQ. V lost 5 bases, J lost 3 bases, and 11 bases stayed unmatched. This CDR3 comprises 16 residues. Here the CDR3 DNA reads TGCGCCAGCAGTATGACAGCGGGGCGTAACTACAATGAGCAGTTCTTC. This encodes CASSMTAGRNYNEQFF.

V usage is TRBV30 and J usage is TRBJ2-2; 12 nucleotides match TRBD2. This CDR3 region has 17 residues. The V gene end was trimmed by 2 bases and the J gene end by 6 bases; junction bases not matched to a gene: 10. Germline CDR1 and CDR2: GTSNPN and SVGIG (reference sequence). CDR3 protein: CAWSQKASGRAAGELFF. DNA for the CDR3: TGTGCCTGGAGTCAAAAAGCTAGCGGGAGGGCGGCCGGGGAGCTGTTTTTT.

The rearrangement joins TRBV9 to TRBJ2-1; 7 nucleotides line up with TRBD2. The CDR3 sequence is 14 residues long. Per the germline V gene, CDR1 is SGDLS and CDR2 is YYNGEE. After removal of 4 bases from V and 3 bases from J, the junction contained 4 bases not matched to a gene. This CDR3 is CASSSSGIYNEQFF. Here the CDR3 DNA reads TGTGCCAGCAGCTCCAGCGGGATCTACAATGAGCAGTTCTTC.

This chain uses TRBV6-5 with TRBJ2-5; 13 nucleotides line up with TRBD2. CDR3 length: 15 residues. J gave up 4 bases and V 2 bases, and 1 base lay outside the gene matches. Germline V gives CDR1 MNHEY, CDR2 SVGAGI. The CDR3 nucleotides are TGTGCCAGCAGTTACGGGACTAGCGGGATAGAGACCCAGTACTTC. This codes for CASSYGTSGIETQYF.

The CDR3 DNA sequence: TGTGCCAGCAGTTTATATGGGGATGTAAAGACCCAGTACTTC. It encodes CASSLYGDVKTQYF. This rearrangement joins TRBV27 to TRBJ2-5; D unclear. The V gene's germline CDR1 is MNHEY and CDR2 SMNVEV (reference sequence). V dropped 1 base and J dropped 6 bases, with 12 bases sitting between them. The CDR3 spans 14 residues.

This rearrangement joins TRBV7-9 to TRBJ2-2, with 12 bases fitting TRBD2. In germline, CDR1 is SEHNR, CDR2 FQNEAQ (reference sequence). The CDR3 sequence is 14 residues long. With 6 bases clipped from V and 7 bases from J, the junction kept 3 bases outside the gene matches. CDR3 protein: CASRGLAGFGELFF. The CDR3 region has the DNA TGTGCCAGCAGAGGACTAGCGGGATTCGGGGAGCTGTTTTTT.

The chain uses TRBV9 and TRBJ2-1, with TRBD2 matching 9 bases. The CDR3 covers 16 residues. V lost 2 bases to trimming and J lost 4 bases; unmatched junction nucleotides: 7. CDR1 and CDR2 (germline): SGDLS, YYNGEE. CDR3: CASSVFSGSLYNEQFF. CDR3 nucleotide sequence: TGTGCCAGCAGCGTTTTTAGCGGGAGTTTATACAATGAGCAGTTCTTC.

This clone occurred once. The chain employs TRBV29-1 and TRBJ1-1, with 8 positions matching TRBD1. The CDR3 spans 12 residues. In germline, CDR1 is SQVTM, CDR2 ANQGSEA. The J segment lost 6 bases and the V segment lost 6 bases, leaving 6 bases of the junction unmatched. In nucleotides, the CDR3 is TGCAGCGTAGGACAGGGAGCTGCTGAAGCTTTCTTT. Protein: CSVGQGAAEAFF. The full variable domain, its missing parts supplied by reference TRBV29-1 and TRBJ1-1, is SAVISQKPSRDICQRGTSLTIQCQVDSQVTMMFWYRQQPGQSLTLIATANQGSEATYESGFVIDKFPISRPNLTFSTLTVSNMSPEDSSIYLCSVGQGAAEAFFGQGTRLTVV.

This clone is judged medium-sized. V gene TRBV19 combines with J gene TRBJ2-1; weak D call: TRBD1 (6 bases). The germline V gene has CDR1 LNHDA and CDR2 SQIVND (reference sequence). Trimming stripped 4 bases from V and 7 bases from J, with 8 bases between. This CDR3 spans 12 amino acids. CDR3 coding DNA: TGTGCCAGTAGTAACAGGGAGAATGAGCAGTTCTTC. Its translation is CASSNRENEQFF.

The J gene is TRBJ1-1, the V gene TRBV6-5, with a tentative D call TRBD1 (5 bases). V gave up 6 bases and J gave up 3 bases, with 14 bases separating them. This CDR3 spans 14 amino acids. CDR1 and CDR2 from the germline V gene are MNHEY and SVGAGI. The DNA of the CDR3 is TGTGCCAGCAGACCGCCCGACAGAGACACTGAAGCTTTCTTT. It encodes CASRPPDRDTEAFF.

The chain carries TRBV19 and TRBJ1-5; 9 bases align to TRBD1. Germline V gene data show CDR1 as LNHDA and CDR2 as SQIVND (reference sequence). The CDR3 is made up of 15 amino acids. Trimming cost V 0 bases and J 6 bases; bases outside gene matches: 3. Here the CDR3 reads CASSIDNRGPQPQHF. The CDR3 DNA reads as TGTGCCAGTAGTATAGATAACAGGGGGCCTCAGCCCCAGCATTTT.

This chain links TRBV4-1 with TRBJ1-5; tentative D call: TRBD1 (5 bases). The CDR3 is 16 amino acids. Germline V gives CDR1 MGHRA, CDR2 YSYEKL. V was cut by 3 bases and J by 3 bases, with 15 bases left in between. The CDR3 bases are TGCGCCAGCAGCCATTTAAAAGGAGGGGACAATCAGCCCCAGCATTTT. It codes for CASSHLKGGDNQPQHF.

The V call is TRBV5-1, the J call TRBJ2-7; TRBD2 agrees at 11 bases. This CDR3 has 14 residues. Germline V gene sequence: CDR1 SGHRS, CDR2 YFSETQ. Unmatched junction bases numbered 4, after V lost 2 bases and J lost 6 bases. This CDR3 is CASSLTSGSLEQYF. The CDR3, as DNA: TGCGCCAGCAGCTTAACTAGCGGGAGTCTCGAGCAGTACTTC.

This clone was found a few times. The rearrangement links TRBV30 to TRBJ1-1; D unclear. Trimming took 7 bases from V and 5 from J, leaving 8 bases between them. Germline V gene data show CDR1 as GTSNPN and CDR2 as SVGIG (reference sequence). The CDR3 is 10 amino acids. DNA of the CDR3: TGTGCCTTTAGGAGGACTGAAGCTTTCTTT. Amino acid sequence: CAFRRTEAFF.

The chain couples TRBV7-9 to TRBJ2-2, with D perhaps matching TRBD2 (5 bases). Germline V CDR1 and CDR2: SEHNR, FQNEAQ (reference sequence). V gave up 6 bases and J gave up 6 bases, with 20 bases separating them. The CDR3 has 16 amino acids. This chain's CDR3 is CASRLQGPGRAGELFF. The CDR3 nucleotides read TGTGCCAGCAGACTCCAAGGTCCCGGGCGGGCCGGGGAGCTGTTTTTT.

To note about this clone: Other DNA sequences in this sample translate to the same CDR3. V usage is TRBV4-1 and J usage is TRBJ2-5; no clear D. Looked up from germline, CDR1 is MGHRA and CDR2 is YSYEKL. The V gene lost 0 bases and the J gene lost 4 bases, with 9 bases spanning the gap. The CDR3 covers 14 residues. Written as DNA, the CDR3 is TGCGCCAGCAGCCAAGAAGGCTCCGTAGAGACCCAGTACTTC. Amino acid sequence: CASSQEGSVETQYF.